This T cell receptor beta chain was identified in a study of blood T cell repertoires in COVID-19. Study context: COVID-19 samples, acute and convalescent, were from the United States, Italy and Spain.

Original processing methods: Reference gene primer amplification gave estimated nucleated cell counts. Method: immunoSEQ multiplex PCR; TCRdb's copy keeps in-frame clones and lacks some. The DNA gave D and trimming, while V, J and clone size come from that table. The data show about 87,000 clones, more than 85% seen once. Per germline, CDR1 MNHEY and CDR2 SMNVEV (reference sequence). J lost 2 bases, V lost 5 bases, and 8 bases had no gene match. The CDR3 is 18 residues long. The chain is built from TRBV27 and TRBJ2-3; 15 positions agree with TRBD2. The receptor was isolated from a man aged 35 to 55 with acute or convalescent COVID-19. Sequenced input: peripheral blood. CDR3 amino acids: CASSTPGLAGGHTDTQYF. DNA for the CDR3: TGTGCCAGCAGTACCCCGGGACTAGCGGGGGGTCACACAGATACGCAGTATTTT.